The text below deals with one T cell receptor beta chain. Its antigen is currently unknown. PCR involved 60 Vbeta and 13 Jbeta primers. Original processing methods: It was a later analysis that counted 83 million or so unique TCR beta chains, of which some 9.9 million were shared. The assay was immunoSEQ multiplex PCR, and TCRdb's table has in-frame clones only and misses some. For V, J and clone size, that table is used; D and trimming come from the DNA. The repertoire includes over 150,000 clones, 80% to 90% of them detected once, and about 7% sits in the top ten. This sample is drawn from a study of cytomegalovirus exposure and HLA in healthy donors. Trimming took 2 bases from V and 4 from J; bases not matched to a gene: 9. From germline, CDR1 is KGHSY and CDR2 FQNENV. CDR3 size: 16 residues. Study results and caveats: A further, later analysis showed that HLA-associated TCR beta chains (compared with equally common others) were more clonally expanded. High sensitivity and specificity were reportedly achieved when the classifier diagnosed cytomegalovirus status.

The origin of this receptor is a woman aged 25-40 years in good health and CMV-seropositive. The chain couples TRBV16 to TRBJ1-1; TRBD1 matches 8 bases. Sequenced: PBMCs. CDR3: CASSQTRRQGRTEAFF. The DNA of the CDR3 is TGTGCCAGCAGCCAAACCCGAAGACAGGGGCGCACTGAAGCTTTCTTT.